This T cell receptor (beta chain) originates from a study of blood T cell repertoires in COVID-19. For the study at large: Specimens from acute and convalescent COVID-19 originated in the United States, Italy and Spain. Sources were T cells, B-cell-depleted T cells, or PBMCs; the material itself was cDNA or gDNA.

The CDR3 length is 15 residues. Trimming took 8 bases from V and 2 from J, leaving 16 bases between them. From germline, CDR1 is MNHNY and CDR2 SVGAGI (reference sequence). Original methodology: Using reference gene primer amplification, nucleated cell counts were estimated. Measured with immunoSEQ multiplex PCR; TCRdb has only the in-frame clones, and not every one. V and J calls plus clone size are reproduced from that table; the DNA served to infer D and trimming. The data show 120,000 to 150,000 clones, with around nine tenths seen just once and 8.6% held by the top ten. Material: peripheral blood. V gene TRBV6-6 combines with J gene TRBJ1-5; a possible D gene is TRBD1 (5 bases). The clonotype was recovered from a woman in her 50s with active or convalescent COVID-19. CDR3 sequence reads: CASHSRVVGNQPQHF. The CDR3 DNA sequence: TGTGCCAGCCATTCCAGGGTTGTGGGCAATCAGCCCCAGCATTTT.